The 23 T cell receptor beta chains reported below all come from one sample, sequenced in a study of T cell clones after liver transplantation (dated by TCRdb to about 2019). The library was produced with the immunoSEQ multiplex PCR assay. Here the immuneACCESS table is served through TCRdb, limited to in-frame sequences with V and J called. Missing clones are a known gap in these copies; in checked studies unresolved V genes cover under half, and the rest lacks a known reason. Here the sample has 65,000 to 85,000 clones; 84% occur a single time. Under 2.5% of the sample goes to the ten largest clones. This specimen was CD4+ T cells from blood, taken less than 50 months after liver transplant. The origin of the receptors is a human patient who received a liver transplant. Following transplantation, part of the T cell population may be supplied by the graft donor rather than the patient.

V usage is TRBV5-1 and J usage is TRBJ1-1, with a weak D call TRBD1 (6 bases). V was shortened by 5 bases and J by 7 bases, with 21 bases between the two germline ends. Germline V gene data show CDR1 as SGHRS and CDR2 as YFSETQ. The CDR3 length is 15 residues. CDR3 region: CASSSGGGAISEAFF. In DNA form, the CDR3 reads TGCGCCAGCAGTTCAGGCGGGGGCGCGATCAGTGAAGCTTTCTTT.

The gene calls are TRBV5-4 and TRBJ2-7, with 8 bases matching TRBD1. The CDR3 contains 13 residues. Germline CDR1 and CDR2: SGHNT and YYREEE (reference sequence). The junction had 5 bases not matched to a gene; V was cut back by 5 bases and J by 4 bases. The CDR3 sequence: CASRGQDNYEQYF. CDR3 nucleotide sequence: TGTGCCAGCAGGGGACAGGACAATTACGAGCAGTACTTC.

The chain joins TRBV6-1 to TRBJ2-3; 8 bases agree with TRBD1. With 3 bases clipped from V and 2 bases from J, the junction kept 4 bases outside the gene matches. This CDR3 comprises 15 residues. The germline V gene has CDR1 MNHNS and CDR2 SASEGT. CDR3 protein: CASSDRDRPTDTQYF. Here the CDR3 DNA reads TGTGCCAGCAGTGACCGGGACAGGCCCACAGATACGCAGTATTTT.

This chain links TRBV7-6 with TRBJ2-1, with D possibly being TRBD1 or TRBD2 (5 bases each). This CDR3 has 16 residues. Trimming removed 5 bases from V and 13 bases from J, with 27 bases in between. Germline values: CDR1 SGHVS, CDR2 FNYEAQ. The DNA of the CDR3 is TGTGCCAGCAGCCCCCAACCTACCACCGGGACCTTAGACCAGTTCTTC. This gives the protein CASSPQPTTGTLDQFF. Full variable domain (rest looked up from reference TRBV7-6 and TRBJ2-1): GAGVSQSPRYKVTKRGQDVALRCDPISGHVSLYWYRQALGQGPEFLTYFNYEAQQDKSGLPNDRFSAERPEGSISTLTIQRTEQRDSAMYRCASSPQPTTGTLDQFFGPGTRLTVL.

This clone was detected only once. This CDR3 reads CASSFSGRSGTDTQYF. The CDR3 DNA is TGTGCCAGCAGCTTCAGCGGGAGGTCCGGCACAGATACGCAGTATTTT. V and J are TRBV11-2 and TRBJ2-3, with TRBD2 matching 9 bases. Germline values: CDR1 SGHAT, CDR2 FQNNGV. The CDR3 covers 16 residues. With V trimmed by 3 bases and J by 1 base, 5 bases remained unmatched.

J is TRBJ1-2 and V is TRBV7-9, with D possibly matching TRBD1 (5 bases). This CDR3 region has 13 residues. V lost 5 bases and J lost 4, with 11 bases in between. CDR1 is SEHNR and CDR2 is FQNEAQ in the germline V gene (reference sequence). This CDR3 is CASSRDSLYGYTF. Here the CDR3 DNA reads TGTGCCAGCAGCCGTGACAGCCTCTATGGCTACACCTTC.

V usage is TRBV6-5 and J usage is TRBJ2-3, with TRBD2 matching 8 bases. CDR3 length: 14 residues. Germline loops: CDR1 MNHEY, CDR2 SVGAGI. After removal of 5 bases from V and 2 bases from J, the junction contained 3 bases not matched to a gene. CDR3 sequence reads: CASSTSGYTDTQYF. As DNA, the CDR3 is TGTGCCAGCAGTACTAGCGGATACACAGATACGCAGTATTTT.

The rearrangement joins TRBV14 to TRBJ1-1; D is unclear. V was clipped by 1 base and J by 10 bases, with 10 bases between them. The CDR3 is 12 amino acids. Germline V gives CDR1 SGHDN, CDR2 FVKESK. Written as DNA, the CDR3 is TGTGCCAGCAGCCAAGTTCAACTCGGAGCTTTCTTT. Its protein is CASSQVQLGAFF.

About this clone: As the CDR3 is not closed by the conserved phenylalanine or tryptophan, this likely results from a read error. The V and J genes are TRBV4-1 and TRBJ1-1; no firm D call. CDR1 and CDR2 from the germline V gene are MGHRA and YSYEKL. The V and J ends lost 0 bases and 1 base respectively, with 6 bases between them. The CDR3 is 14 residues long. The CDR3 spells CASSQDPGNTEAFL. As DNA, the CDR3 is TGCGCCAGCAGCCAAGATCCTGGGAACACTGAAGCTTTCCTT.

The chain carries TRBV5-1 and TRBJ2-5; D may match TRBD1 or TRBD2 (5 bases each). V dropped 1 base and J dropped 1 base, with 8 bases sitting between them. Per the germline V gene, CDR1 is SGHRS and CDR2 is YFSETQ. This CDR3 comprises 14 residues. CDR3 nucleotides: TGCGCCAGCAGCTTGTGGGACGCCCAAGAGACCCAGTACTTC. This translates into CASSLWDAQETQYF.

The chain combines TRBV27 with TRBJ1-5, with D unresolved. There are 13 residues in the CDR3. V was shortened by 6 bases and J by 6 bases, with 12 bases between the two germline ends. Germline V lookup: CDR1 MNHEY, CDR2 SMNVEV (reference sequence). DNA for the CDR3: TGTGCCAGCAGATTGAGGGCGGGTCAGCCCCAGCATTTT. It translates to CASRLRAGQPQHF.

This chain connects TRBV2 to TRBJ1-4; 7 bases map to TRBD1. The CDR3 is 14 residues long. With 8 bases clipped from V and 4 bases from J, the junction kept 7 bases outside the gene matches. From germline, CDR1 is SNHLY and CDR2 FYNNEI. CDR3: CASRRDSRNEKLFF. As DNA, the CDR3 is TGTGCCAGCCGCCGGGACAGTCGTAATGAAAAACTGTTTTTT.

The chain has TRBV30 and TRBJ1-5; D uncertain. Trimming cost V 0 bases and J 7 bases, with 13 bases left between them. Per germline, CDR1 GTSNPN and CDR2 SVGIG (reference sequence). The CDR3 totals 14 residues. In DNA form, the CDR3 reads TGTGCCTGGAGTGTTGGCATCCAGGTACAGCCCCAGCATTTT. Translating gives CAWSVGIQVQPQHF. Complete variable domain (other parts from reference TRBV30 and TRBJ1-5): SQTIHQWPATLVQPVGSPLSLECTVEGTSNPNLYWYRQAAGRGLQLLFYSVGIGQISSEVPQNLSASRPQDRQFILSSKKLLLSDSGFYLCAWSVGIQVQPQHFGDGTRLSIL.

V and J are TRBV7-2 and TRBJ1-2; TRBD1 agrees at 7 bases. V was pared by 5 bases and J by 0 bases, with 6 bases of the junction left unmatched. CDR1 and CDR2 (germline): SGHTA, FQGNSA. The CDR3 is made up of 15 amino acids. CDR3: CASSPRTGPNYGYTF. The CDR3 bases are TGTGCCAGCAGCCCCCGGACAGGCCCTAACTATGGCTACACCTTC.

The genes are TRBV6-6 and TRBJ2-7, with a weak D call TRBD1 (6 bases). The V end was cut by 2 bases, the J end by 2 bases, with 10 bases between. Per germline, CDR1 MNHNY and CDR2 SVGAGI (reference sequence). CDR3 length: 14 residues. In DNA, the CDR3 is TGTGCCAGCAGTTACGCGGACAGTACCTACGAGCAGTACTTC. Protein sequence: CASSYADSTYEQYF.

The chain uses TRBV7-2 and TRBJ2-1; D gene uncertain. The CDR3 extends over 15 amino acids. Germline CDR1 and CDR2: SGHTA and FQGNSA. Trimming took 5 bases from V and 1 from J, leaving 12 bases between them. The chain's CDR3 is CASSKTGQSYNEQFF. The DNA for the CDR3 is TGTGCCAGCAGCAAGACGGGCCAATCCTACAATGAGCAGTTCTTC.

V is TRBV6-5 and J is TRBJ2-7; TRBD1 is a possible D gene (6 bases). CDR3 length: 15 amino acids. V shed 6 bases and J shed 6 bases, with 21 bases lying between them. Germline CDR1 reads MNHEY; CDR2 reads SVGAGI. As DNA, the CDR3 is TGTGCCAGCAGGCCACCGGGACAACCAACGGGCGAGCAGTACTTC. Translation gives CASRPPGQPTGEQYF.

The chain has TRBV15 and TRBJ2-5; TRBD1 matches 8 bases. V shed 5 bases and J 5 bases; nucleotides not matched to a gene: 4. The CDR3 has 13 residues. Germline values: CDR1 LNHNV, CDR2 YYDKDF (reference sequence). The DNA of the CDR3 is TGTGCCACCAGCTTGACAGGGGCTGAGACCCAGTACTTC. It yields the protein CATSLTGAETQYF.

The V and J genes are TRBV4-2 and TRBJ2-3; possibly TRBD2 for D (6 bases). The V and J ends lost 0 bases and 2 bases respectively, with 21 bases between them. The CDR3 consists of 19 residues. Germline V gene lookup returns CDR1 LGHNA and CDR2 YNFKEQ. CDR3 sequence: CASSQEAASLAGITDTQYF. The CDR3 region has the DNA TGTGCCAGCAGCCAAGAGGCGGCGTCACTTGCGGGAATCACAGATACGCAGTATTTT.

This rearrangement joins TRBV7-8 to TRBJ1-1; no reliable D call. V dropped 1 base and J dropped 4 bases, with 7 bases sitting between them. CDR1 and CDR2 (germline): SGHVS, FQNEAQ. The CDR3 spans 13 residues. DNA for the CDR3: TGTGCCAGCAGCTTAGGGCGGGCCACTGAAGCTTTCTTT. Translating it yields CASSLGRATEAFF.

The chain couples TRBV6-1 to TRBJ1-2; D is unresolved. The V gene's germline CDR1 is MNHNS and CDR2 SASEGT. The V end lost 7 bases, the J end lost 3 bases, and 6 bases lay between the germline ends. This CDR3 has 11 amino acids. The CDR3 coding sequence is TGTGCCAGCACCCAGGACTATGGCTACACCTTC. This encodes CASTQDYGYTF.

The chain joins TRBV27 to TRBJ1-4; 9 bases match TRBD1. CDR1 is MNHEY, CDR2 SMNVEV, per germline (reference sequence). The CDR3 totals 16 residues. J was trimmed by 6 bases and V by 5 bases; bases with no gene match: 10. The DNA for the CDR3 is TGTGCCAGCAGTCCCCCCGGGACAGGGAGACATGAAAAACTGTTTTTT. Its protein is CASSPPGTGRHEKLFF.

In nucleotides, the CDR3 is TGTGCCAGCAGCTTGGACCCCACGAACTATGGCTACACCTTC. Translating gives CASSLDPTNYGYTF. This chain uses TRBV7-3 with TRBJ1-2; unclear D gene. The germline V gene has CDR1 SGHTA and CDR2 FQGTGA. The V and J ends lost 3 bases and 2 bases respectively, with 10 bases between them. The CDR3 has 14 amino acids.